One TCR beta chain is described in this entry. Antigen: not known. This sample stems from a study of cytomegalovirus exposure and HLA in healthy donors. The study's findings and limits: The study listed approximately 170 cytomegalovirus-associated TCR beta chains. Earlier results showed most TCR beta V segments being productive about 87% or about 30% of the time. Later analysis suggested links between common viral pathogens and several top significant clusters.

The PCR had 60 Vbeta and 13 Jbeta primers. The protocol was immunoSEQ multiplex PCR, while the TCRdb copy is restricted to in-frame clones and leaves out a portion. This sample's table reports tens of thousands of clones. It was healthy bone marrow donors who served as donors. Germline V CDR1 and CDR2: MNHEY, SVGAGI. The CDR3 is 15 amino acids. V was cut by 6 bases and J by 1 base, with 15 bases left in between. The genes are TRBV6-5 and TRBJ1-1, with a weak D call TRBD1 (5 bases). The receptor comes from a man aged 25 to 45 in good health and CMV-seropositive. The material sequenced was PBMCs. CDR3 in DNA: TGTGCCAGCAGGACTCAGGGCTTCAGGAACACTGAAGCTTTCTTT. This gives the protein CASRTQGFRNTEAFF.